This TCR beta chain was documented in a study of CD8 T cells in ankylosing spondylitis. Study results and limitations: The study identified a TCR beta motif of fewer than 10 highly homologous variants that appeared characteristic of ankylosing spondylitis blood.

With respect to this clonotype: Its target is unknown.

In TCRdb, the 5' RACE reads were re-called with MiXCR into one record per CDR3 protein. The repertoire includes approximately 500,000 distinct CDR3 sequences, roughly an eighth of them detected once, and approximately 7% sits in the top ten. The CDR3 runs to 15 residues. The germline CDR1 and CDR2 sequences are SGHTA and FQGNSA. Trimming stripped 2 bases from V and 3 bases from J, with 11 bases between. The receptor was isolated from a male donor with ankylosing spondylitis. This chain connects TRBV7-2 to TRBJ1-5; possibly TRBD1 for D (5 bases). Sequenced input: blood, either unsorted or a sorted T cell fraction (not recorded which). CDR3 loop: CASSLYDSPNQPQHF. In DNA, the CDR3 is TGTGCCAGCAGCTTATATGACAGCCCCAATCAGCCCCAGCATTTT.